One and the same sample provided the 26 T cell receptor beta chains below, sequenced in a study of Ad26.COV2.S vaccination and SARS-CoV-2 variants. Treatment noted: roughly 20 received Ad26.COV2.S at low or high dose, single or two shots; 5 received placebo; per-sample allocation not given. Sampling took place 63 days after the first vaccine or placebo injection. TCRdb keeps only in-frame clones here, not all; method: immunoSEQ multiplex PCR. The sample carries 440,000 or so clones, 90% recorded once. Sequencing used peripheral blood, obtained in a trial of Ad26.COV2.S vaccine versus placebo. These TCRs come from a person aged 18-65 years who received the Ad26.COV2.S COVID-19 vaccine or a placebo.

This sequence joins TRBV7-2 and TRBJ2-7; D is ambiguous. Between the trimmed V and J ends, which lost 7 bases and 3 bases, there was a span of 16 bases. This CDR3 has 14 residues. Germline V lookup: CDR1 SGHTA, CDR2 FQGNSA. CDR3 protein: CASTPRRQSYEQYF. CDR3 nucleotides: TGTGCCAGCACCCCCCGCCGGCAGAGCTACGAGCAGTACTTC.

The CDR3 DNA reads TGTGCCAGCAGCCCCCGGGGCGGGGGGAGCGCTGGCTACACCTTC. Protein: CASSPRGGGSAGYTF. The gene calls are TRBV7-8 and TRBJ1-2; possible D gene TRBD1, 5 bases. The CDR3 covers 15 residues. Germline V gives CDR1 SGHVS, CDR2 FQNEAQ. Trimming pared 5 bases from V and 7 bases from J, leaving 20 bases between.

The chain employs TRBV7-9 and TRBJ1-1; 8 positions match TRBD1. The CDR3 has 15 amino acids. V shed 4 bases and J 1 base; nucleotides not matched to a gene: 5. Germline loops: CDR1 SEHNR, CDR2 FQNEAQ (reference sequence). The CDR3 here is CASSSTGAPNTEAFF. As DNA, the CDR3 is TGTGCCAGCAGCTCGACAGGGGCGCCGAACACTGAAGCTTTCTTT.

The chain combines TRBV2 with TRBJ1-1; D is uncertain. The CDR3 is 13 amino acids. Germline CDR1 SNHLY, CDR2 FYNNEI. The germline V and J ends were trimmed by 4 bases and 4 bases, with 10 bases remaining between them. The CDR3 DNA is TGTGCCAGCAGTGGAGGTTGGACCACTGAAGCTTTCTTT. It translates to CASSGGWTTEAFF.

This clone was detected only once. This rearrangement joins TRBV19 to TRBJ1-5; D not certain. Trimming took 2 bases from V and 2 from J, leaving 13 bases between them. The CDR3 runs to 16 residues. Germline-derived CDR1 and CDR2 are LNHDA and SQIVND (reference sequence). The CDR3 sequence: CASSIQVFYGNQPQHF. The DNA of the CDR3 is TGTGCCAGTAGTATACAGGTGTTCTATGGCAATCAGCCCCAGCATTTT.

The chain is built from TRBV28 and TRBJ2-1; 9 bases are a match to TRBD1. J was trimmed by 6 bases and V by 2 bases; bases with no gene match: 5. The germline V gene encodes CDR1 MDHEN and CDR2 SYDVKM. This CDR3 has 15 amino acids. CDR3 region: CASSLGQGLPNEQFF. DNA for the CDR3: TGTGCCAGCAGTTTAGGACAGGGGCTCCCCAATGAGCAGTTCTTC.

This clone was counted a single time. The chain recombines TRBV18 with TRBJ2-3, with D tentatively TRBD1 (5 bases). Germline CDR1 and CDR2: KGHSH and LQKENI. The V and J ends lost 3 bases and 2 bases respectively, with 18 bases between them. This CDR3 is 17 amino acids long. The CDR3 protein is CASSPPRGADHTDTQYF. CDR3 nucleotides: TGTGCCAGCTCACCCCCAAGGGGCGCGGACCACACAGATACGCAGTATTTT. Full variable domain (missing parts from reference TRBV18 and TRBJ2-3): NAGVMQNPRHLVRRRGQEARLRCSPMKGHSHVYWYRQLPEEGLKFMVYLQKENIIDESGMPKERFSAEFPKEGPSILRIQQVVRGDSAAYFCASSPPRGADHTDTQYFGPGTRLTVL.

The J gene is TRBJ2-2, the V gene TRBV3-1 (or the pseudogene TRBV3-2); D is perhaps TRBD1 (7 bases). Between the trimmed V and J ends, which lost 3 bases and 6 bases, there was a span of 11 bases. From germline, CDR1 is LGHDT and CDR2 YNNKEL (reference sequence). The CDR3 contains 14 residues. DNA for the CDR3: TGTGCCAGCAGCCATACAGGGGAGGCCGGGGAGCTGTTTTTT. Amino acid sequence: CASSHTGEAGELFF.

This chain uses TRBV5-6 with TRBJ2-1, with 7 bases that match TRBD2. Germline CDR1 SGHDT, CDR2 YYEEEE. With V trimmed by 2 bases and J by 8 bases, 4 bases remained unmatched. This CDR3 contains 13 residues. The CDR3: CASSFWTRDEQFF. The CDR3 coding sequence is TGTGCCAGCAGCTTCTGGACTAGAGATGAGCAGTTCTTC.

The gene calls are TRBV2 and TRBJ2-3, with 7 nucleotides matching TRBD2. Germline values: CDR1 SNHLY, CDR2 FYNNEI. J gave up 3 bases and V 7 bases, and 4 bases lay outside the gene matches. This CDR3 is 13 amino acids long. The CDR3, as DNA: TGTGCCAGCAACCCGGGACTAACAGATACGCAGTATTTT. Residues: CASNPGLTDTQYF.

The V and J genes are TRBV2 and TRBJ2-3, with D hard to call. V was trimmed by 6 bases and J by 9 bases, leaving 13 bases between them. Per the germline V gene, CDR1 is SNHLY and CDR2 is FYNNEI. This CDR3 is built from 12 residues. CDR3 loop: CASRAESWTQYF. CDR3 bases: TGTGCCAGCAGGGCCGAATCGTGGACGCAGTATTTT.

J is TRBJ1-1 and V is TRBV28; TRBD1 is a possible D gene (6 bases). V lost 5 bases, J lost 7 bases, and 14 bases lay in between. Germline V CDR1 and CDR2: MDHEN, SYDVKM. The length of the CDR3 is 13 residues. This CDR3 is CASSKIGGGEAFF. In DNA form, the CDR3 reads TGTGCCAGCAGTAAAATCGGGGGCGGTGAAGCTTTCTTT.

This clone was observed a few times. The V gene is TRBV5-4, the J gene TRBJ2-1; D might be TRBD2 (5 bases). Trimming left V 3 bases short and J 5 bases short, with 6 bases between. In germline, CDR1 is SGHNT, CDR2 YYREEE (reference sequence). The CDR3 spans 12 residues. CDR3 sequence reads: CASSSGDNEQFF. For the CDR3, the DNA is TGTGCCAGCAGCTCCGGGGACAATGAGCAGTTCTTC.

Only a few counts were recorded for this clone. This chain connects TRBV6-2 or TRBV6-3 to TRBJ1-5, with 7 bases identical to TRBD1. This CDR3 has 17 amino acids. Germline V CDR1 and CDR2: MNHEY, SVGEGT. V shed 4 bases and J 5 bases; nucleotides not matched to a gene: 14. CDR3 in amino acids: CASSSPTTGPFDQPQHF. The CDR3 bases are TGTGCCAGCAGTTCCCCAACGACAGGGCCCTTTGATCAGCCCCAGCATTTT.

This clone was counted between two and nine times. This sequence joins TRBV11-2 and TRBJ2-7, with no clear D. CDR1 is SGHAT and CDR2 is FQNNGV in the germline V gene. CDR3 length: 14 amino acids. Trimming took off 0 bases at V and 5 bases at J, with 11 bases between the two ends. The CDR3 nucleotides read TGTGCCAGCAGCTTAGAGTTAGGGCCGGACGAGCAGTACTTC. This gives the protein CASSLELGPDEQYF.

The chain has TRBV9 and TRBJ2-1; 9 bases fit TRBD2. The CDR3 is 14 amino acids. Germline loops: CDR1 SGDLS, CDR2 YYNGEE. The V segment lost 7 bases and the J segment 6 bases; nucleotides outside the gene matches: 8. CDR3 loop: CASADSGRPNEQFF. CDR3 sequence (DNA): TGTGCCAGCGCCGATAGCGGGAGACCCAATGAGCAGTTCTTC.

The chain combines TRBV24-1 with TRBJ1-2; D is uncertain. Germline CDR1 is KGHDR and CDR2 is SFDVKD. The CDR3 is 14 residues long. V lost 4 bases to trimming and J lost 2 bases, with 10 bases between them. Here the CDR3 DNA reads TGTGCCACCAGTGACCGTAAGGCCAACTATGGCTACACCTTC. It is translated as CATSDRKANYGYTF.

The chain employs TRBV7-9 and TRBJ2-5; no clear D. Trimming shortened V by 5 bases and J by 5 bases, and 9 bases separated the two germline ends. The CDR3 consists of 12 residues. Germline V gene sequence: CDR1 SEHNR, CDR2 FQNEAQ (reference sequence). The CDR3 protein is CASSPNGETQYF. DNA of the CDR3: TGTGCCAGCAGCCCAAATGGGGAGACCCAGTACTTC.

This clone was observed a handful of times. The chain recombines TRBV5-1 with TRBJ1-2; D is uncertain. The CDR3 covers 12 residues. V was trimmed by 1 base and J by 8 bases, leaving 9 bases between them. Germline CDR1 reads SGHRS; CDR2 reads YFSETQ. CDR3 protein: CASSLRAGGYTF. The DNA for the CDR3 is TGCGCCAGCAGCTTGAGGGCGGGAGGCTACACCTTC.

This clone turned up a few times. V usage is TRBV6-5 and J usage is TRBJ2-7; D may match TRBD1 or TRBD2 (5 bases each). This CDR3 spans 15 amino acids. The V and J ends lost 0 bases and 3 bases respectively, with 12 bases between them. Germline CDR1 MNHEY, CDR2 SVGAGI. The DNA of the CDR3 is TGTGCCAGCAGTTACTCCCGGGACCGGGTCTACGAGCAGTACTTC. It encodes CASSYSRDRVYEQYF.

The chain carries TRBV7-9 and TRBJ2-7; D is ambiguous. In germline, CDR1 is SEHNR, CDR2 FQNEAQ (reference sequence). The ends were cut back, 1 base at V and 5 bases at J, with 15 bases in the middle. The CDR3 totals 15 residues. The CDR3 protein is CASSLDWIGDDEQYF. CDR3 in DNA: TGTGCCAGCAGCTTAGACTGGATCGGCGACGACGAGCAGTACTTC.

The sample holds one count of this clone. The chain uses TRBV28 and TRBJ2-2, with a tentative D call TRBD2 (5 bases). CDR1 and CDR2 from the germline V gene are MDHEN and SYDVKM. V lost 3 bases to trimming and J lost 4 bases, with 21 bases between them. This CDR3 contains 18 residues. CDR3 sequence: CASSFVLVGGRPTGELFF. The CDR3 nucleotides are TGTGCCAGCAGTTTCGTCTTGGTAGGAGGCCGGCCCACCGGGGAGCTGTTTTTT.

The V call is TRBV28, the J call TRBJ2-1, with 8 nucleotides matching TRBD2. The J segment lost 3 bases and the V segment lost 6 bases, leaving 10 bases of the junction unmatched. Germline V CDR1 and CDR2: MDHEN, SYDVKM. CDR3 length equals 16 residues. The CDR3 region is CASSPLGAGGYNEQFF. CDR3 coding DNA: TGTGCCAGCAGCCCACTGGGGGCGGGAGGCTACAATGAGCAGTTCTTC.

The V call is TRBV2, the J call TRBJ2-7, with 8 bases lining up with TRBD1. The CDR3 is 15 amino acids. Germline assignment: CDR1 SNHLY and CDR2 FYNNEI. J lost 4 bases, V lost 2 bases, and 7 bases had no gene match. The CDR3 here is CASSERQGARYEQYF. The CDR3 nucleotides are TGTGCCAGCAGTGAAAGGCAGGGGGCGAGATACGAGCAGTACTTC. Full variable domain (missing parts from reference TRBV2 and TRBJ2-7): EPEVTQTPSHQVTQMGQEVILRCVPISNHLYFYWYRQILGQKVEFLVSFYNNEISEKSEIFDDQFSVERPDGSNFTLKIRSTKLEDSAMYFCASSERQGARYEQYFGPGTRLTVT.

This clone was detected only a few times. The genes are TRBV5-1 and TRBJ1-6; TRBD1 agrees at 10 bases. The CDR3 length is 17 residues. V dropped 4 bases and J dropped 9; count of bases not matched to a gene: 13. In germline, CDR1 is SGHRS, CDR2 YFSETQ. The CDR3: CASSPASPGQGSSPLHF. In DNA, the CDR3 is TGCGCCAGCAGCCCAGCATCACCGGGACAGGGGAGTTCACCCCTCCACTTT.

The chain combines TRBV24-1 with TRBJ1-2, with D uncertain. The CDR3 runs to 14 residues. Trimming shortened V by 2 bases and J by 5 bases, and 11 bases separated the two germline ends. Germline CDR1 and CDR2: KGHDR and SFDVKD. CDR3 residues: CATSDSAIRYGYTF. In DNA, the CDR3 is TGTGCCACCAGTGATTCGGCAATTCGATATGGCTACACCTTC.